Presented here are 8 T cell receptor beta chains from one specimen sequenced in a study of shared clonotypes between healthy human individuals. Sequenced by immunoSEQ multiplex PCR; TCRdb stores in-frame clones only, minus some. Here the sample spans fewer than 550,000 clones, over 60% being singletons. Sequenced sample: PBMCs. All receptors come from a woman between 40 and 55 years old in good health. Some clones in this sample may be carry-over from other donors' samples.

J is TRBJ2-1 and V is TRBV4-3; 11 bases map to TRBD2. Trimming removed 4 bases from V and 6 bases from J; junction bases left unmatched: 5. Germline V gives CDR1 LGHNA, CDR2 YSLEER. The CDR3 has 15 amino acids. The CDR3 loop reads CASSPLAGGVNEQFF. The CDR3 DNA reads as TGCGCCAGCAGCCCCTTAGCGGGAGGGGTCAATGAGCAGTTCTTC.

Concerning this clone: One junction end disagrees with the germline gene, perhaps due to a read error. The rearrangement joins TRBV28 to TRBJ2-7; maybe TRBD2 (5 bases). Germline V gives CDR1 MDHEN, CDR2 SYDVKM. The CDR3 extends over 14 amino acids. The CDR3 sequence is CASTLTSEWYEQYF. Written as DNA, the CDR3 is TGTGCCAGCACTTTAACTAGTGAATGGTACGAGCAGTACTTC. Using reference TRBV28 and TRBJ2-7 for the parts outside the CDR3, the full variable domain is DVKVTQSSRYLVKRTGEKVFLECVQDMDHENMFWYRQDPGLGLRLIYFSYDVKMKEKGDIPEGYSVSREKKERFSLILESASTNQTSMYLCASTLTSEWYEQYFGPGTRLTVT.

The rearrangement uses TRBV5-1 and TRBJ2-1; 9 bases line up with TRBD2. Germline assignment: CDR1 SGHRS and CDR2 YFSETQ. Trimming removed 4 bases from V and 8 bases from J; junction bases left unmatched: 7. CDR3 length equals 14 residues. The CDR3 loop is CASSISGRFDEQFF. The CDR3 DNA sequence: TGCGCCAGCAGCATCAGCGGGAGGTTCGATGAGCAGTTCTTC.

The chain carries TRBV7-3 and TRBJ1-4; 7 nucleotides line up with TRBD1. Germline V gene lookup returns CDR1 SGHTA and CDR2 FQGTGA. The CDR3 loop spans 15 amino acids. J lost 7 bases, V lost 5 bases, and 10 bases had no gene match. The CDR3 is CASSLHSGGGEKLFF. CDR3 coding DNA: TGTGCCAGCAGCCTACATTCAGGGGGAGGTGAAAAACTGTTTTTT. Looking up the rest from reference TRBV7-3 and TRBJ1-4 gives the full variable domain: GAGVSQTPSNKVTEKGKYVELRCDPISGHTALYWYRQSLGQGPEFLIYFQGTGAADDSGLPNDRFFAVRPEGSVSTLKIQRTERGDSAVYLCASSLHSGGGEKLFFGSGTQLSVL.

As for this clone: At the DNA level, this CDR3 is encoded by other sequences in the same sample as well. The genes are TRBV5-1 and TRBJ2-7; no clear D. Germline V gives CDR1 SGHRS, CDR2 YFSETQ. Trimming shortened V by 0 bases and J by 0 bases, and 7 bases separated the two germline ends. The CDR3 runs to 14 residues. The CDR3 here is CASSLVESSYEQYF. In nucleotides, the CDR3 is TGCGCCAGCAGCTTGGTTGAGAGCTCCTACGAGCAGTACTTC.

V gene TRBV5-1 combines with J gene TRBJ1-1; 8 nucleotides line up with TRBD1. Trimming took 4 bases from V and 0 from J; bases not matched to a gene: 11. Germline assignment: CDR1 SGHRS and CDR2 YFSETQ. This CDR3 region has 17 residues. The CDR3 bases are TGCGCCAGCAGCCTATGGACAGGGTATTCCATGAACACTGAAGCTTTCTTT. Translation gives CASSLWTGYSMNTEAFF.

This CDR3 reads CASSAGDYEQYF. The CDR3 DNA reads TGTGCCAGTAGTGCCGGAGATTACGAGCAGTACTTC. The chain uses TRBV19 and TRBJ2-7; D uncertain. With 5 bases removed from V and 4 bases from J, the gap between germline ends came to 9 bases. In germline, CDR1 is LNHDA, CDR2 SQIVND (reference sequence). The CDR3 contains 12 residues. The variable domain in full, with the rest retrieved from reference TRBV19 and TRBJ2-7, is DGGITQSPKYLFRKEGQNVTLSCEQNLNHDAMYWYRQDPGQGLRLIYYSQIVNDFQKGDIAEGYSVSREKKESFPLTVTSAQKNPTAFYLCASSAGDYEQYFGPGTRLTVT.

Concerning this clone itself: This likely reflects a read error, since a far larger clone is one base away. The chain has TRBV19 and TRBJ2-7, with 7 bases fitting TRBD2. With 4 bases clipped from V and 4 bases from J, the junction kept 7 bases outside the gene matches. Looked up from germline, CDR1 is LNHDA and CDR2 is SQIVND (reference sequence). There are 14 residues in the CDR3. Written as DNA, the CDR3 is TGTGCCAGTAGTACCCCGGGACTAACGTACGAGCAGTACTTC. Translation: CASSTPGLTYEQYF.